This T cell receptor beta chain was captured by sequencing in a study of shared clonotypes between healthy human individuals (dated by TCRdb to about 2020). Turning to the overall study: Two women and three men aged 18 to 49 years were included in the cohort. For each donor, CD4 naive and CD4 memory were each given three plates, CD8 naive was given two plates, and CD8 memory was given one plate. To estimate repertoire size and how much clonotypes are shared between individuals, the study performed deep sequencing of blood TCR repertoires from roughly five healthy adults. Libraries were prepared and TCR repertoires were sequenced by different laboratories using diverse techniques, in order to increase sequencing depth and limit assay-specific biases. Per donor, leukapheresis produced somewhere between about 0.9 and 9 billion PBMCs.

Healthy HIV-negative adults with no recently reported acute infections or vaccinations were included as donors. Every donor was a Caucasian adult residing in Nashville, Tennessee, USA. CD4+ T cells were enriched by magnetic negative selection, after which naive cells were positively selected on CD45RA and the negative fraction was taken as the memory subset. After blood collection by leukapheresis, PBMCs were isolated using Ficoll-Histopaque density gradient centrifugation and then cryopreserved in the vapor phase of liquid nitrogen. Analytical flow cytometry was used to check the purity and quantity of each magnetically sorted T cell population. Genomic DNA was isolated from every sorted fraction and measured by UV absorbance on a Nanodrop 2000c. Broad study findings and their caveats: Even with the large sequencing depth, rarefaction of the sorted-subset datasets indicated that sequencing was incomplete. Clonotypes shared by all four sorted-subset donors showed higher generation probabilities than non-shared clonotypes. The small number of donors limited the genetic and exposure-history diversity represented. Sampling was restricted to blood, and TCR repertoires in tissues likely differ from the TCR repertoires found in blood. Pairwise subsampling indicated that sequencing depth was expected to affect the degree of clonotype sharing among donors. When a few donors were compared, the shared fraction of clonotypes was about 5% for naive CD4, 3.5% for naive CD8, 2% to 2.5% for memory CD4, and 0.35% to 0.4% for memory CD8. Naive subsets generally had larger estimated clonotype richness than memory subsets.

Using the deep immunoSEQ assay, multiplex PCR amplified TCR CDR3 regions from genomic DNA. Extracted genomic DNA from each cell subset was spread evenly across all wells of several immunoSEQ 96-well plates, with each plate serving as a replicate. For sorted subsets, roughly 200 ng of genomic DNA, equivalent to some 30,000 T cell genomes, went into each replicate PCR. Purified libraries were measured with a Qubit 3.0 fluorometer, size-checked on a Bioanalyzer 2100, and measured again with the KAPA Library Quantification kit. Every immunoSEQ 96-well plate was sequenced on a dedicated single-read 150-cycle Illumina NextSeq 550 flow cell. The source study handled its data this way. Because the immunoSEQ output included only junctional sequences and no quality scores, the filtering could not be the same as the filtering used for full-length reads. Sequences were annotated with PyIR, a Python wrapper for IgBLAST v1.9, using IMGT germline references to assign V/J genes and CDR3. Reads with weak V/J assignments (E-value above 1e-6), missing CDR3, stop codons, out-of-frame junctions, or ambiguous translated residues were removed. V3J clonotypes were defined by identical inferred V gene, J gene, and CDR3 amino acid sequence. Percentage overlap between repertoires was computed as shared unique clonotypes divided by the size of the smaller repertoire. RTK rarefaction, the Chao1 estimator, and Recon v2.1 estimates of unobserved clonotypes were used to assess repertoire richness. For all TCRbeta clonotypes obtained by the gDNA method from four donors, generation probabilities were computed with OLGA. Imported from immuneACCESS, the table was reduced by TCRdb to in-frame sequences with V and J called. These copies leave out some clones; in studies compared against another copy, an unresolved V gene accounts for under half, and the cause of the remainder is not known. That table furnishes V, J and clone size, whereas the DNA furnished D and trimming. Present in this sample are about 2.3 million clones, around 90% of which were seen just once. About 0.41% of the sample is in the top ten clones.

There are 15 amino acids in the CDR3, from cysteine to phenylalanine inclusive. Only the CDR3 region is kept as DNA, spanning 45 bases read in frame from base 1. V drops 6 bases and J drops 2 bases, leaving 16 bases in between. The germline V gene encodes CDR1 SGHRS and CDR2 YFSETQ. A word on this clone: Its antigen has not been determined. Base quality data are lacking; no much larger clone is found one base away.

The chain uses TRBV5-1 and TRBJ2-3; the best D guess is TRBD2, with 5 bases matching. Source material: naive CD4+ T cells from PBMCs. The cell subset or site label, read with the paper, signifies: CD45RA+ positively selected. This receptor was obtained from a man between 18 and 35 years old in good health. Some clones in this sample may be carry-over from other donors' samples. DNA sequence: TGCGCCAGCATGCCCGGGGTTCGACACACAGATACGCAGTATTTT. This sequence encodes CASMPGVRHTDTQYF. The reference TRBV5-1 and TRBJ2-3 proteins fill in what lies around the CDR3, so the full variable domain reads KAGVTQTPRYLIKTRGQQVTLSCSPISGHRSVSWYQQTPGQGLQFLFEYFSETQRNKGNFPGRFSGRQFSNSRSEMNVSTLELGDSALYLCASMPGVRHTDTQYFGPGTRLTVL.